A single TCR beta chain is shown here with its context. Its antigen target is currently unknown. Qualities for individual bases were not recorded, and no much larger clone is one base off. Each donor gave one peripheral blood draw, roughly 0.11 L on average, collected into heparinised tubes. Using a panel that included CD45RO, CCR7, CD25, CD127, CD95 and CD27, naive, central memory, regulatory and stem cell-like memory CD4+ T cells were sorted on a BD FACSAria II. All sorted populations exceeded 95% purity. PBMCs were isolated immediately by Lymphoprep density gradient centrifugation and stained directly without culture. So that batch effects would be minimized, each experiment stained and sorted samples in pairs, pairing one healthy donor with one patient. The data belong to a study of beta chain features in type 1 diabetes (dated by TCRdb to 2016 to 2019). Notes on the research overall: No differences in mean age, gender distribution, total cell number or subset yield were found between patients and healthy donors. Regulatory and stem cell-like memory subsets were isolated from only 8 patients and roughly eight healthy donors, whereas naive and central memory subsets came from all 30 or so donors. In the study, TCRB repertoires of sorted circulating CD4+ T cell subsets from recently diagnosed type 1 diabetes patients were compared with those of matched healthy donors. A total of 100 million to 140 million sorted cells were examined across all samples, and the number of cells per subset was strongly correlated with RNA yield.

The High Capacity cDNA Reverse Transcription Kit was used to reverse transcribe all of the isolated RNA, meaning that expressed TCRB transcripts were what got sequenced. Naive, central memory and regulatory T cell samples underwent deep immunoSEQ sequencing, averaging about 3.3 million total reads per sample. After sorted cells were lysed in RLT buffer, RNA was extracted with DNase-treated RNeasy Micro or Mini kits, with the choice depending on cell number. Each cell subset was processed on its own to prevent cross-contamination, while patient and healthy donor samples were processed together. The immunoSEQ multiplex PCR was used to amplify TCRB sequences from cDNA, generating 87-bp fragments that spanned the CDR3 region. Sequencing of the amplicons was done on the Illumina HiSeq platform. In the original analysis: Synthetic template baselines were used to correct PCR bias computationally, reads within Hamming distance 2 were collapsed together, and singletons that could not be merged were discarded. Reads were aligned against IMGT to assign V, D and J genes, CDR3 length and insertions or deletions at six rearrangement sites. Within each subset, clonotype counts were normalized to sorted cell number, and only after that were true diversity and Gini coefficients computed with the tcR R package. The overlap coefficient, calculated on TCRB nucleotide sequences, was used to measure repertoire sharing. Out-of-frame TCRB sequences from naive cells were analyzed to stand in for the pre-selection repertoire. In its TCRdb copy, this immuneACCESS table keeps in-frame sequences only and misses some clones. Where compared with another copy, unresolved V genes explain less than half of these, and the others have no known cause. Clone size and the V and J calls come from that table; the DNA yielded D and trimming. The sample includes about 330,000 clones, with 11% observed a single time. The top ten clonotypes cover approximately 0.016% of the sample.

Beyond this particular receptor, the publication reports: Sequencing cDNA rather than genomic DNA could over-represent highly expressing activated cells, although activation and CD3 levels did not differ between groups. Shorter templates might be favored by PCR, yet because patient and control samples were amplified and corrected together, any such skew would affect both groups equally. Patients with type 1 diabetes made fewer insertions and deleted more nucleotides at VDJ recombination sites, implying thymic rearrangement abnormalities. Type 1 diabetes patients showed a moderate but significant shortening of TCRB CDR3 length in all four CD4+ subsets. The naive, central memory and regulatory TCRB repertoires appeared to resemble one another more closely among patients than among healthy donors. HLA sub-analyses involved small numbers of individuals, so any influence of HLA type on TCRB rearrangement remained unresolved.

The specimen sequenced was naive CD4+ T cells from blood. The cell subset or site label here, explained by the study, means: true naive CD4+ T cells. The sequence derives from a woman aged 25-40 years in good health.

The CDR3 loop reads CAASRDRGIYEQYF. The sequence in DNA is TGTGCCGCCTCCCGGGACAGGGGAATCTACGAGCAGTACTTC. The V gene is TRBV10-3 and the J gene is TRBJ2-7, with 10 bases matching TRBD1. According to the germline V gene, CDR1 reads ENHRY and CDR2 reads SYGVKD. The CDR3 numbers 14 residues from cysteine through phenylalanine. The sequence is cut down to CDR3 DNA, 42 bases in frame from base 1. Unmatched junction bases come to 10, with V trimmed by 11 bases and J by 3 bases.